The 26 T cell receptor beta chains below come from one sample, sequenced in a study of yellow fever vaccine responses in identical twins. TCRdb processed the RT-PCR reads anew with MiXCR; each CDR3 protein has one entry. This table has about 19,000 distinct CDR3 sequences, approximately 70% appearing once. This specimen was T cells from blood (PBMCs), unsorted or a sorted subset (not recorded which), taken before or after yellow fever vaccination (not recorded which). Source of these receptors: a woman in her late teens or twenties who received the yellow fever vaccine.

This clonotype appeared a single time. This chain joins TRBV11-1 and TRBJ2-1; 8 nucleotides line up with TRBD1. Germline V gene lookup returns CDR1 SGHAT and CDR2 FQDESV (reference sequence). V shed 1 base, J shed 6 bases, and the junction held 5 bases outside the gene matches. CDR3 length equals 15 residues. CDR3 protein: CASSLGQGSVNEQFF. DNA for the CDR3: TGTGCCAGCAGCTTAGGACAGGGGTCGGTCAATGAGCAGTTCTTC.

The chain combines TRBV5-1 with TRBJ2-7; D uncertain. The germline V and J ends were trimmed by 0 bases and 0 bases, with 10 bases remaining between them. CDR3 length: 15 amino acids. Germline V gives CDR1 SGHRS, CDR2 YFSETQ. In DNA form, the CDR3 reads TGCGCCAGCAGCTTGGTTGGTTCGAGCTCCTACGAGCAGTACGTC. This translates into CASSLVGSSSYEQYV.

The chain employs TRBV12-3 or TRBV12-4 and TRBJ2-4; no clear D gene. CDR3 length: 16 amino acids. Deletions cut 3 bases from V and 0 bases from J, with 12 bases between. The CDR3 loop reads CASSFGFYGAKNIQYF. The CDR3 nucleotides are TGTGCCAGCAGTTTTGGGTTTTATGGAGCCAAAAACATTCAGTACTTC.

The CDR3 nucleotides are TGTGCCAGCAGCCACGGACTAGCGGGGAGCGGGGAGCTGTTTTTT. It specifies CASSHGLAGSGELFF. V and J are TRBV6-1 and TRBJ2-2; 12 bases map to TRBD2. There are 15 residues in the CDR3. V lost 6 bases, J lost 7 bases, and 6 bases stayed unmatched. In germline, CDR1 is MNHNS, CDR2 SASEGT.

As DNA, the CDR3 is TGCGCCAGCAGCTTGGGGCAGACTAGCACAGATACGCAGTATTTT. Its protein is CASSLGQTSTDTQYF. The chain couples TRBV5-1 to TRBJ2-3; D call uncertain. V lost 0 bases and J 0 bases, leaving 8 bases between the germline ends. There are 15 residues in the CDR3. Per germline, CDR1 SGHRS and CDR2 YFSETQ. Variable domain in full (rest from reference TRBV5-1 and TRBJ2-3): KAGVTQTPRYLIKTRGQQVTLSCSPISGHRSVSWYQQTPGQGLQFLFEYFSETQRNKGNFPGRFSGRQFSNSRSEMNVSTLELGDSALYLCASSLGQTSTDTQYFGPGTRLTVL.

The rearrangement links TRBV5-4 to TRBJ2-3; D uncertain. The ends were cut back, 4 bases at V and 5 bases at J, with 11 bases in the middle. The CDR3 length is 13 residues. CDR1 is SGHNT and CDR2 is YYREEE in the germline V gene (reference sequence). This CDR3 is CASSQDVRDTQYF. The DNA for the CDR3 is TGTGCCAGCAGCCAGGACGTCAGAGATACGCAGTATTTT. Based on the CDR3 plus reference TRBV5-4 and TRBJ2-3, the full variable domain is ETGVTQSPTHLIKTRGQQVTLRCSSQSGHNTVSWYQQALGQGPQFIFQYYREEENGRGNFPPRFSGLQFPNYSSELNVNALELDDSALYLCASSQDVRDTQYFGPGTRLTVL.

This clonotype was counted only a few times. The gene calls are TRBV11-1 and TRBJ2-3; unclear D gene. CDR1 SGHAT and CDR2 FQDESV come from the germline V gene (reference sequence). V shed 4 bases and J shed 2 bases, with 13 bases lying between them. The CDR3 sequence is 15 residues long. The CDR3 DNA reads TGTGCCAGCAGCTCACCGGGTTCTTCCACAGATACGCAGTATTTT. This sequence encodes CASSSPGSSTDTQYF.

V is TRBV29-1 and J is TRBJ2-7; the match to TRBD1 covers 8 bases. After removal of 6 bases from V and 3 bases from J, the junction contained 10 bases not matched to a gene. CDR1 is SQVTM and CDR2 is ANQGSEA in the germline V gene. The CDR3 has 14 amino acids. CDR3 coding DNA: TGCAGCGTAGCAACCGGGACAGGTTACTACGAGCAGTACTTC. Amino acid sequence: CSVATGTGYYEQYF.

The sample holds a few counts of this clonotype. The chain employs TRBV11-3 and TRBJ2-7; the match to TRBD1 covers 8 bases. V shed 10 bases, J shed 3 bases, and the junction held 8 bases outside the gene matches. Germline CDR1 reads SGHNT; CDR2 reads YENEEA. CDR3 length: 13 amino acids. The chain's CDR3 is CATHDRGSYEQYF. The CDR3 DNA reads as TGTGCCACGCATGACAGGGGAAGCTACGAGCAGTACTTC. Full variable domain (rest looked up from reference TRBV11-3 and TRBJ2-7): EAGVVQSPRYKIIEKKQPVAFWCNPISGHNTLYWYLQNLGQGPELLIRYENEEAVDDSQLPKDRFSAERLKGVDSTLKIQPAELGDSAVYLCATHDRGSYEQYFGPGTRLTVT.

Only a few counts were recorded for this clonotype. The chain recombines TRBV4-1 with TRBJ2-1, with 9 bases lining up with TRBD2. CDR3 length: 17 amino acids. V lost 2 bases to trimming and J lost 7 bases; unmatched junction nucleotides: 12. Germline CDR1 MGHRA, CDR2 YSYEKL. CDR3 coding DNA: TGCGCCAGCAGCCAACCCCTGACTAGCGGCCTCGGGAATGAGCAGTTCTTC. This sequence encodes CASSQPLTSGLGNEQFF.

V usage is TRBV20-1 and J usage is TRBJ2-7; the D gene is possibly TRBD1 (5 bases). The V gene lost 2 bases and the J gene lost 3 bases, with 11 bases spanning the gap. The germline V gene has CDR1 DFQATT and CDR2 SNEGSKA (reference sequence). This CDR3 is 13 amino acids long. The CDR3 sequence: CSARSDRDYEQYV. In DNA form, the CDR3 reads TGCAGTGCTAGAAGTGACAGAGACTACGAGCAGTACGTC.

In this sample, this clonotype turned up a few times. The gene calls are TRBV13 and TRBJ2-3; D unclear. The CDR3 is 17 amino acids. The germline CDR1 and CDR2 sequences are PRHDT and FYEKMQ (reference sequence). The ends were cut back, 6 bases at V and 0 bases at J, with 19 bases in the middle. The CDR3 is CASRDLYGTESTDTQYF. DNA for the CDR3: TGTGCCAGCAGAGATCTATACGGTACCGAAAGCACAGATACGCAGTATTTT. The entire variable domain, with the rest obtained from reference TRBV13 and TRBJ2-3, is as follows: AAGVIQSPRHLIKEKRETATLKCYPIPRHDTVYWYQQGPGQDPQFLISFYEKMQSDKGSIPDRFSAQQFSDYHSELNMSSLELGDSALYFCASRDLYGTESTDTQYFGPGTRLTVL.

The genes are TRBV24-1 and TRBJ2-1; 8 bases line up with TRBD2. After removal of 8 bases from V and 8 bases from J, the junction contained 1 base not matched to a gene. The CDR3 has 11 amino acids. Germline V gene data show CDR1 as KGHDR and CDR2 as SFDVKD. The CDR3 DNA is TGTGCCACCACGGGGGGGGATGAGCAGTTCTTC. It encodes CATTGGDEQFF.

This CDR3 is CASSPQESYEQYF. DNA for the CDR3: TGTGCCAGCTCACCACAGGAAAGCTACGAGCAGTACTTC. This chain links TRBV18 with TRBJ2-7; D is unresolved. The CDR3 contains 13 residues. CDR1 is KGHSH, CDR2 LQKENI, per germline. V shed 1 base and J shed 3 bases, with 7 bases lying between them.

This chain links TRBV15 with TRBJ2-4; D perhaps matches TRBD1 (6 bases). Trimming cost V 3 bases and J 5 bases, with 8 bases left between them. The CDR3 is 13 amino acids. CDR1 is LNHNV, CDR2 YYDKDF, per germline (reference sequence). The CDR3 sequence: CATSRAGENIQYF. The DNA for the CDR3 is TGTGCCACCAGCAGGGCAGGGGAAAACATTCAGTACTTC.

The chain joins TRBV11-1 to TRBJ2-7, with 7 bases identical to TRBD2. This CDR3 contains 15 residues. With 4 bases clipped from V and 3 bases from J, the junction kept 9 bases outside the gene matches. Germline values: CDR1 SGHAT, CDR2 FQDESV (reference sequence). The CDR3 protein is CASSSGGGINYEQYF. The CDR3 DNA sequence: TGTGCCAGCAGCTCGGGAGGCGGGATCAACTACGAGCAGTACTTC.

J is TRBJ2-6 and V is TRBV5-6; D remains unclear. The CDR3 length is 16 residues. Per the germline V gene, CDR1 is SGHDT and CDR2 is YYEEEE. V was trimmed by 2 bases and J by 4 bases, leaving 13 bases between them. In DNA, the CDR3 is TGTGCCAGCAGCTTCAAGTCGGGCGCCGGGGCCAACGTCCTGACTTTC. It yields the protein CASSFKSGAGANVLTF.

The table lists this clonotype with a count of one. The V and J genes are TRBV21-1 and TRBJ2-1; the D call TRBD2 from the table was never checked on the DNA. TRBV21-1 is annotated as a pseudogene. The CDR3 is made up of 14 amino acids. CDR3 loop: CASETSGLYNEQFF. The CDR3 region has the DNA TGTGCCAGCGAGACTAGCGGCTTGTACAATGAGCAGTTCTTC.

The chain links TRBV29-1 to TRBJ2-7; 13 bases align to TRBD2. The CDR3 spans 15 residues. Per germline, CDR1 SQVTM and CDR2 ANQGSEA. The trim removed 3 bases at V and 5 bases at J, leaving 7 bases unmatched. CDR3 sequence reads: CSVEASGLAGDEQYF. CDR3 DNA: TGCAGCGTTGAGGCTTCAGGACTAGCGGGAGACGAGCAGTACTTC.

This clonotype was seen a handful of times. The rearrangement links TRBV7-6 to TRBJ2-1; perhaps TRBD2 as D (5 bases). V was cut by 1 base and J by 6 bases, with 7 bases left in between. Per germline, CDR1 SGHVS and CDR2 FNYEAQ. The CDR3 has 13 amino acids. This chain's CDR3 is CASSLGAVNEQFF. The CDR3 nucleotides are TGTGCCAGCAGCTTAGGAGCGGTCAATGAGCAGTTCTTC.

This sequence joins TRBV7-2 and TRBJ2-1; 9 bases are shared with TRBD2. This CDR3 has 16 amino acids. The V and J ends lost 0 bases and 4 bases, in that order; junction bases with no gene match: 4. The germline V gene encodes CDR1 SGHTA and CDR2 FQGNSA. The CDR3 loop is CASSLAGTSRYNEQFF. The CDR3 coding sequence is TGTGCCAGCAGCTTAGCGGGGACTAGCAGGTACAATGAGCAGTTCTTC.

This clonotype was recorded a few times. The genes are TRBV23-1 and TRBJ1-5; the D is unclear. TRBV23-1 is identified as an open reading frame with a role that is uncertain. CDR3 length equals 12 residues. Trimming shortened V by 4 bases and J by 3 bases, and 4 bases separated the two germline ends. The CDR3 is CASSRDNQPQHF. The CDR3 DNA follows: TGCGCCAGCAGTCGCGACAATCAGCCCCAGCATTTT.

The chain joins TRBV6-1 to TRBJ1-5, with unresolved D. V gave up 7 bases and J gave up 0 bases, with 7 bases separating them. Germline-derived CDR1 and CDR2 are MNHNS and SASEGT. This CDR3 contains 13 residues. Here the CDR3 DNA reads TGTGCCAGCACCCGTTATAGCAATCAGCCCCAGCATTTT. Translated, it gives CASTRYSNQPQHF.

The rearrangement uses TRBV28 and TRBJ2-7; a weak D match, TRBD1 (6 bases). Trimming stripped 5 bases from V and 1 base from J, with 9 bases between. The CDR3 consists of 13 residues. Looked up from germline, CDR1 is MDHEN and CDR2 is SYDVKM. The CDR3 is CASSTDSSYEQYV. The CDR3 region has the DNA TGTGCCAGCAGTACGGACAGTTCCTACGAGCAGTACGTC.

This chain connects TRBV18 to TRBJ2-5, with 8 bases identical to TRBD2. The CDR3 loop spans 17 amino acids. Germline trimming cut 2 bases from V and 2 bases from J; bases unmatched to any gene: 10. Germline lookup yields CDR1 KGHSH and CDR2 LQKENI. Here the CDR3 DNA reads TGTGCCAGCTCACCAGCGGAAAACGGGAGGGAACAAGAGACCCAGTACTTC. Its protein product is CASSPAENGREQETQYF. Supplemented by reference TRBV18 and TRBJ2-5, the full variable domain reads NAGVMQNPRHLVRRRGQEARLRCSPMKGHSHVYWYRQLPEEGLKFMVYLQKENIIDESGMPKERFSAEFPKEGPSILRIQQVVRGDSAAYFCASSPAENGREQETQYFGPGTRLLVL.

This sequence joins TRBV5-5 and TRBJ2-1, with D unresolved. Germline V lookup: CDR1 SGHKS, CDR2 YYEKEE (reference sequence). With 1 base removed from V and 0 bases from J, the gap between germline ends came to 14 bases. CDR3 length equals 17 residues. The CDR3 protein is CASSLLFIGSSYNEQFF. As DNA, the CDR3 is TGTGCCAGCAGCTTGCTCTTTATCGGAAGCTCCTACAATGAGCAGTTCTTC.